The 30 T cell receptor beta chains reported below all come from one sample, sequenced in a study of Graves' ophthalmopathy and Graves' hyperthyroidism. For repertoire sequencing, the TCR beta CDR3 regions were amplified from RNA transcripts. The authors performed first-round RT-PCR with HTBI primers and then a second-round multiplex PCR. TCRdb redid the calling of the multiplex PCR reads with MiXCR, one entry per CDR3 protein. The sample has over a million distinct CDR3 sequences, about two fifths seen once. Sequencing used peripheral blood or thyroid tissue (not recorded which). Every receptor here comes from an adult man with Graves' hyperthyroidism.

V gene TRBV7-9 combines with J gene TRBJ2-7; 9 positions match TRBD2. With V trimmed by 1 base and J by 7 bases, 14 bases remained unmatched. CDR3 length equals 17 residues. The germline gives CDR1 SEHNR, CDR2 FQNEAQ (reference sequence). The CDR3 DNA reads TGTGCCAGCAGCTTAGGAGCCCTAGCGGGACAATTAGGGGAGCAGTACTTC. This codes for CASSLGALAGQLGEQYF.

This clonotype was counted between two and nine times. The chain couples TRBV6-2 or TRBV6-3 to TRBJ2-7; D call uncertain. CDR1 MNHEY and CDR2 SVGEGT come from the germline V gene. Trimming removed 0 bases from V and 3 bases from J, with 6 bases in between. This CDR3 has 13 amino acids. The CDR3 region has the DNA TGTGCCAGCAGTTACTCGACCCTCTACGAGCAGTACTTC. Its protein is CASSYSTLYEQYF.

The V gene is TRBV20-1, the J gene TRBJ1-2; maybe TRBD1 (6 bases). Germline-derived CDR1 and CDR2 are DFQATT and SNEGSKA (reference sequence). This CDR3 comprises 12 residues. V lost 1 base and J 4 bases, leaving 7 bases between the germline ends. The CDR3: CSARGGPYGYTF. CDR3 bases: TGCAGTGCTAGAGGGGGGCCCTATGGCTACACCTTC.

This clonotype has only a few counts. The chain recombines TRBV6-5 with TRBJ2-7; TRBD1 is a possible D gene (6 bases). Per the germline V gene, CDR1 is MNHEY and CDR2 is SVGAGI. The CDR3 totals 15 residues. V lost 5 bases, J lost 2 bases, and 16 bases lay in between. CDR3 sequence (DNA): TGTGCCAGCAGTAGAGAAGGGAAGGGGGCCTACGAGCAGTACTTC. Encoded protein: CASSREGKGAYEQYF.

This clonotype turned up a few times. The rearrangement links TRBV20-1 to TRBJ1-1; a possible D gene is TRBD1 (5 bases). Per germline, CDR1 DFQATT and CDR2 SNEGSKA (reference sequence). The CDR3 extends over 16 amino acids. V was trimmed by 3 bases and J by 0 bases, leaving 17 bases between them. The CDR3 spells CSASLKPGSLNTEAFF. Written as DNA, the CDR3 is TGCAGTGCTAGCCTGAAACCAGGGTCCCTGAACACTGAAGCTTTCTTT.

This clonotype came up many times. CDR3 DNA sequence: TGTGCCAGCAGCGGGGGGACTAGCGGGGTCCAAGAGACCCAGTACTTC. Its translation is CASSGGTSGVQETQYF. The chain links TRBV9 to TRBJ2-5, with 13 bases lining up with TRBD2. The CDR3 is 16 amino acids. Looked up from germline, CDR1 is SGDLS and CDR2 is YYNGEE. V shed 3 bases and J 1 base; nucleotides not matched to a gene: 3.

In DNA form, the CDR3 reads TGTGCCAGCAGATCATCCGGGACAGGGAACACTGAAGCTTTCTTT. Encoded protein: CASRSSGTGNTEAFF. This rearrangement joins TRBV7-9 to TRBJ1-1; 8 bases are a match to TRBD1. The CDR3 runs to 15 residues. The V gene's germline CDR1 is SEHNR and CDR2 FQNEAQ (reference sequence). With V trimmed by 6 bases and J by 1 base, 7 bases remained unmatched. Using reference TRBV7-9 and TRBJ1-1 for the parts outside the CDR3, the full variable domain is DTGVSQNPRHKITKRGQNVTFRCDPISEHNRLYWYRQTLGQGPEFLTYFQNEAQLEKSRLLSDRFSAERPKGSFSTLEIQRTEQGDSAMYLCASRSSGTGNTEAFFGQGTRLTVV.

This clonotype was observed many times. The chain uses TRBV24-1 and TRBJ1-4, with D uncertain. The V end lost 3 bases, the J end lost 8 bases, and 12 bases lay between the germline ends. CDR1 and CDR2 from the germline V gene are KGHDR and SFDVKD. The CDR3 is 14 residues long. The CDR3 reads CATSDRNRREKLFF. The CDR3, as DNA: TGTGCCACCAGTGATCGGAACCGCCGGGAAAAACTGTTTTTT.

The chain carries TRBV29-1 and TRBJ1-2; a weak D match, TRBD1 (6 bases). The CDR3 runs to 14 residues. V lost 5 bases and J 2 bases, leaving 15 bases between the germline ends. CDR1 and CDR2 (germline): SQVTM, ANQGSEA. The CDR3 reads CSVNSVTGNYGYTF. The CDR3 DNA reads TGCAGCGTTAATTCTGTGACAGGCAACTATGGCTACACCTTC. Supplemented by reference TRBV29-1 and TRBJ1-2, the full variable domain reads SAVISQKPSRDICQRGTSLTIQCQVDSQVTMMFWYRQQPGQSLTLIATANQGSEATYESGFVIDKFPISRPNLTFSTLTVSNMSPEDSSIYLCSVNSVTGNYGYTFGSGTRLTVV.

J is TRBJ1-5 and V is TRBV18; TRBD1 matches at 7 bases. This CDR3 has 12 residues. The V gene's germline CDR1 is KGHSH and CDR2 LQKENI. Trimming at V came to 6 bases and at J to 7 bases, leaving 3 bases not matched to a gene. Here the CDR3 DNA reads TGTGCCAGCTCGACAGGGATACAGCCCCAGCATTTT. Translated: CASSTGIQPQHF.

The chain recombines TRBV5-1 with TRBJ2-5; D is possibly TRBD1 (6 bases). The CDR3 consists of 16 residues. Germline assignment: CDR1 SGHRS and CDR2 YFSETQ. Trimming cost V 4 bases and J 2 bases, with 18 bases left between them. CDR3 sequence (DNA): TGCGCCAGCAGCGACCAGGGGCAGGGCGCACAAGAGACCCAGTACTTC. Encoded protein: CASSDQGQGAQETQYF.

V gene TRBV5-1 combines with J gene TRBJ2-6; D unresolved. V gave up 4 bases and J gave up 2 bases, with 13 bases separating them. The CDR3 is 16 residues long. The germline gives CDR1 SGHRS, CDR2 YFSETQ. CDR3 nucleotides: TGCGCCAGCAGCCCCGAGGTGTTTGCTGGGGCCAACGTCCTGACTTTC. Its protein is CASSPEVFAGANVLTF.

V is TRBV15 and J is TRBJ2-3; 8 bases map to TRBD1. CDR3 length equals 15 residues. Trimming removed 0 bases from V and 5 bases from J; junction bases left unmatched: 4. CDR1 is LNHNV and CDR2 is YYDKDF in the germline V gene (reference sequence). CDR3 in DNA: TGTGCCACCAGCAGAGATGGACAGGGAGTAGATACGCAGTATTTT. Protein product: CATSRDGQGVDTQYF.

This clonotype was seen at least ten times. The CDR3 here is CASRGGGLANYGYTF. The DNA of the CDR3 is TGTGCCTCGAGGGGCGGGGGGCTAGCTAACTATGGCTACACCTTC. The genes are TRBV7-8 and TRBJ1-2; D may be TRBD1 (6 bases). The V gene lost 11 bases and the J gene lost 0 bases, with 19 bases spanning the gap. CDR3 length: 15 residues. Germline-derived CDR1 and CDR2 are SGHVS and FQNEAQ.

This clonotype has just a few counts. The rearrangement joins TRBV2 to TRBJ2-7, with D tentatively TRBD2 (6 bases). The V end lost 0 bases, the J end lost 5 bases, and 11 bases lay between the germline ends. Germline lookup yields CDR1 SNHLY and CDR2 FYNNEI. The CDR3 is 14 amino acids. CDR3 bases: TGTGCCAGCAGTGAAGCGCTTGGAGGGGACGAGCAGTACTTC. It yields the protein CASSEALGGDEQYF.

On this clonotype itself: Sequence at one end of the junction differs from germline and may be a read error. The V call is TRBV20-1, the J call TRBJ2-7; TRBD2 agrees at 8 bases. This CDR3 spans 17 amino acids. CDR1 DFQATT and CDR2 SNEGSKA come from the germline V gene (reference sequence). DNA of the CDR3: TGCAGTGCTAATAGAGAGGTGGGGCTAGCGGGCACCTACGAGCAGTACTTT. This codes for CSANREVGLAGTYEQYF.

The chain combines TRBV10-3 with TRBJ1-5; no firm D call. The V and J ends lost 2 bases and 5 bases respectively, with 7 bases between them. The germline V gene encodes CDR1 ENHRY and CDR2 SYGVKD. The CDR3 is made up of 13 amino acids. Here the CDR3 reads CAISEGQDQPQHF. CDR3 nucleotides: TGTGCCATCAGTGAGGGGCAAGATCAGCCCCAGCATTTT.

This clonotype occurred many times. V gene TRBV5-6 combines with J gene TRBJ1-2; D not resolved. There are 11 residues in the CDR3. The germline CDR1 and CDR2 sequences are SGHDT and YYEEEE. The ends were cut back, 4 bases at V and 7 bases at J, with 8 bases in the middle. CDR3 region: CASSTGTGYTF. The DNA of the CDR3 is TGTGCCAGCAGCACCGGAACTGGCTACACCTTC.

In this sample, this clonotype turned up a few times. DNA for the CDR3: TGCAGTCGAGGGGGACTCCGAGGGGAGACCCAGTACTTC. Amino acids: CSRGGLRGETQYF. The chain couples TRBV20-1 to TRBJ2-5; D may correspond to TRBD1 or TRBD2 (6 bases each). Germline lookup yields CDR1 DFQATT and CDR2 SNEGSKA (reference sequence). V was trimmed by 8 bases and J by 5 bases, leaving 18 bases between them. The CDR3 runs to 13 residues.

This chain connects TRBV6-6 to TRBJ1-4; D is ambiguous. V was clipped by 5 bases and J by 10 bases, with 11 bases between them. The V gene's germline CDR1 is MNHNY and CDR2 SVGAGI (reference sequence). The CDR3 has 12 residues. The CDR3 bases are TGTGCCAGCAGTACAAAGCGGGGAAAACTGTTTTTT. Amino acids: CASSTKRGKLFF.

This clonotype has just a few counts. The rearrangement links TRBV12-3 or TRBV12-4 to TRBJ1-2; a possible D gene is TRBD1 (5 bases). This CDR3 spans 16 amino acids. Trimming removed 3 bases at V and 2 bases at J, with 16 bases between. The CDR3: CASSFWLHWGNYGYTF. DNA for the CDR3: TGTGCCAGCAGTTTTTGGCTCCATTGGGGGAACTATGGCTACACCTTC.

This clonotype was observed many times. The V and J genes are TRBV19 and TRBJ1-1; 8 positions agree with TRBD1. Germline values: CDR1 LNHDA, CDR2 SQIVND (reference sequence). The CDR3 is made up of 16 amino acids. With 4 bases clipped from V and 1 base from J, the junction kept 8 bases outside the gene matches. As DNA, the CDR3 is TGTGCCAGTAGTACCCGGGACAGGAGGGGGAACACTGAAGCTTTCTTT. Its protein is CASSTRDRRGNTEAFF. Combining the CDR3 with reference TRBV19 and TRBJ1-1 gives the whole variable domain DGGITQSPKYLFRKEGQNVTLSCEQNLNHDAMYWYRQDPGQGLRLIYYSQIVNDFQKGDIAEGYSVSREKKESFPLTVTSAQKNPTAFYLCASSTRDRRGNTEAFFGQGTRLTVV.

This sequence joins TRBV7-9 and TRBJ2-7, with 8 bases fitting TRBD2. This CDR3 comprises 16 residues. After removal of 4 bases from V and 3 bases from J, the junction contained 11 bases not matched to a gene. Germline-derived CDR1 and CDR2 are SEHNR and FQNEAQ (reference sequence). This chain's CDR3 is CASSYTTAGEDYEQYF. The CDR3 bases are TGTGCCAGCAGCTACACCACAGCGGGAGAGGACTACGAGCAGTACTTC. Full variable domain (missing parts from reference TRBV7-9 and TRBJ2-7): DTGVSQNPRHKITKRGQNVTFRCDPISEHNRLYWYRQTLGQGPEFLTYFQNEAQLEKSRLLSDRFSAERPKGSFSTLEIQRTEQGDSAMYLCASSYTTAGEDYEQYFGPGTRLTVT.

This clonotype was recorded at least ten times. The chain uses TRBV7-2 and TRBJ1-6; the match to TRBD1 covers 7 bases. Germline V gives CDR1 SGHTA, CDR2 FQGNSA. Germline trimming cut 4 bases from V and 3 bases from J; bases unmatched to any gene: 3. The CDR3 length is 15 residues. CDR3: CASSYRQGYNSPLHF. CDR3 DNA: TGTGCCAGCAGCTACCGACAGGGCTATAATTCACCCCTCCACTTT.

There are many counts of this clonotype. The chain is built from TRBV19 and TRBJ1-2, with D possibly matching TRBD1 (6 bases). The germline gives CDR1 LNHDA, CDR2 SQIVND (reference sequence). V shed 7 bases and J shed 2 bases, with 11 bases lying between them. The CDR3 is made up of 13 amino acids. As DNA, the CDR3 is TGTGCCAGTAAGGGACACGCGAACTATGGCTACACCTTC. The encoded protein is CASKGHANYGYTF.

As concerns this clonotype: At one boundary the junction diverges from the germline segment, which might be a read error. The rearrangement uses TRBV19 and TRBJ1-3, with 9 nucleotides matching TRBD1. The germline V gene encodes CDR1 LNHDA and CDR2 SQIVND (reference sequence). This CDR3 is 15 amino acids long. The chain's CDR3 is CASSGQGRKGYTLYF. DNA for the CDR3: TGTGCCAGTAGTGGACAGGGGCGGAAAGGCTACACCTTATATTTT.

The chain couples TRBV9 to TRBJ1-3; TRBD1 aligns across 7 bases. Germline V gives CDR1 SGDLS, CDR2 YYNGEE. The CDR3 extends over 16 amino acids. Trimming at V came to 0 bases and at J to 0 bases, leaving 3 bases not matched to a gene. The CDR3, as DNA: TGTGCCAGCAGCGTAGCGGACAGGTCCTCTGGAAACACCATATATTTT. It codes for CASSVADRSSGNTIYF.

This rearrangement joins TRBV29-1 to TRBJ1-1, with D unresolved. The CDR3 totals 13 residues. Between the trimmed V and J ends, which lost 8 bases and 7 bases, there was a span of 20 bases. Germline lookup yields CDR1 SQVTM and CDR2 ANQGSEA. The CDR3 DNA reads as TGCAGCAGTTTTTACCGGAGCGAAGATGAAGCTTTCTTT. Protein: CSSFYRSEDEAFF.

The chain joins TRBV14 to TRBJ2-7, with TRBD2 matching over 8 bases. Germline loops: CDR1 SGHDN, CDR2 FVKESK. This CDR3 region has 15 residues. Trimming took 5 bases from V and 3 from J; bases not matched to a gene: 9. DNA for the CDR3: TGTGCCAGCAGCTGGGGGGCTAGCGGGTACTACGAGCAGTACTTC. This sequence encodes CASSWGASGYYEQYF.

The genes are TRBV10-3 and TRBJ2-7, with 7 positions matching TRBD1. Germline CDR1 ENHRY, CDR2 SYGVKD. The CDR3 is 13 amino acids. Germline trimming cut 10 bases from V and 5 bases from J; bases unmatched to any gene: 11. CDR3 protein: CATRGEQGNEQYF. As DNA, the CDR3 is TGTGCCACCAGAGGAGAACAGGGGAACGAGCAGTACTTC.